These 16 T cell receptor beta chains came from one sample sequenced in a study of blood T cell repertoires in COVID-19. Using immunoSEQ multiplex PCR, the repertoire was profiled, and TCRdb retains in-frame clones only, with some absent. There are a few hundred thousand clones in the sample; more than 80% occur only once, and approximately 3% lies in the top ten. The source material was peripheral blood. These receptors were collected from a woman aged 25-40 years with COVID-19, enrolled during active disease.

The rearrangement uses TRBV19 and TRBJ1-5, with D uncertain. CDR3 length: 13 amino acids. V was clipped by 2 bases and J by 3 bases, with 5 bases between them. In germline, CDR1 is LNHDA, CDR2 SQIVND (reference sequence). The CDR3 protein is CASSIRNNQPQHF. For the CDR3, the DNA is TGTGCCAGTAGTATACGTAACAATCAGCCCCAGCATTTT.

V usage is TRBV20-1 and J usage is TRBJ2-1; D is ambiguous. V was shortened by 3 bases and J by 4 bases, with 13 bases between the two germline ends. CDR3 size: 14 residues. Germline lookup yields CDR1 DFQATT and CDR2 SNEGSKA (reference sequence). CDR3 residues: CSASSGSAYNEQFF. CDR3 DNA sequence: TGCAGTGCTAGTTCCGGGTCCGCATACAATGAGCAGTTCTTC.

In nucleotides, the CDR3 is TGTGCCAGTAGGACAGGGCCTGGAAACACCATATATTTT. Translation gives CASRTGPGNTIYF. The genes are TRBV19 and TRBJ1-3; 7 bases map to TRBD1. The CDR3 has 13 amino acids. Germline V gene lookup returns CDR1 LNHDA and CDR2 SQIVND (reference sequence). V shed 6 bases, J shed 2 bases, and the junction held 1 base outside the gene matches.

Concerning this clone itself: This same CDR3 is encoded by further DNA sequences in the sample. The chain joins TRBV12-3 or TRBV12-4 to TRBJ1-1; D perhaps matches TRBD1 (5 bases). Between the trimmed V and J ends, which lost 3 bases and 2 bases, there was a span of 7 bases. The CDR3 covers 13 residues. This CDR3 is CASSFGGNTEAFF. The CDR3 DNA is TGTGCCAGCAGTTTCGGGGGTAACACTGAAGCTTTCTTT.

Comments on this clone: Other DNA sequences of this sample code for an identical CDR3. The chain carries TRBV24-1 and TRBJ2-5; D unresolved. With 3 bases removed from V and 4 bases from J, the gap between germline ends came to 5 bases. Germline CDR1 reads KGHDR; CDR2 reads SFDVKD. The CDR3 is 12 amino acids. CDR3 bases: TGTGCCACCAGTGATAGCCGAGAGACCCAGTACTTC. This translates into CATSDSRETQYF.

The chain recombines TRBV5-1 with TRBJ2-3; 7 bases line up with TRBD2. Germline-derived CDR1 and CDR2 are SGHRS and YFSETQ. This CDR3 region has 16 residues. J was trimmed by 0 bases and V by 1 base; bases with no gene match: 5. In DNA form, the CDR3 reads TGCGCCAGCAGCTTGTCTCTAGCGGCTAGCACAGATACGCAGTATTTT. Residues: CASSLSLAASTDTQYF.

The CDR3 DNA is TGTGCCAGCAAGAGGTGGACTAATGAAAAACTGTTTTTT. Amino acids: CASKRWTNEKLFF. The J gene is TRBJ1-4, the V gene TRBV2; D unresolved. The CDR3 consists of 13 residues. In germline, CDR1 is SNHLY, CDR2 FYNNEI. The germline V and J ends were trimmed by 7 bases and 2 bases, with 8 bases remaining between them.

CDR3 sequence: CASSLGHRVNTGELFF. The DNA for the CDR3 is TGCGCCAGCAGCCTAGGGCACAGGGTGAACACCGGGGAGCTGTTTTTT. V is TRBV5-1 and J is TRBJ2-2, with D tentatively TRBD1 (6 bases). V was cut by 4 bases and J by 1 base, with 14 bases left in between. The CDR3 runs 16 residues. Germline-derived CDR1 and CDR2 are SGHRS and YFSETQ. The full variable domain, its missing parts supplied by reference TRBV5-1 and TRBJ2-2, is KAGVTQTPRYLIKTRGQQVTLSCSPISGHRSVSWYQQTPGQGLQFLFEYFSETQRNKGNFPGRFSGRQFSNSRSEMNVSTLELGDSALYLCASSLGHRVNTGELFFGEGSRLTVL.

This chain joins TRBV4-1 and TRBJ2-1; 10 bases fit TRBD2. The CDR3 has 16 amino acids. Per germline, CDR1 MGHRA and CDR2 YSYEKL. Germline trimming cut 1 base from V and 9 bases from J; bases unmatched to any gene: 9. The CDR3 loop is CASSQVWLAGEGEQFF. In DNA, the CDR3 is TGCGCCAGCAGCCAAGTTTGGCTAGCGGGAGAGGGTGAGCAGTTCTTC.

This clone has only a few counts. V is TRBV18 and J is TRBJ1-1; D is possibly TRBD1 (5 bases). This CDR3 contains 14 residues. Germline loops: CDR1 KGHSH, CDR2 LQKENI. V was shortened by 5 bases and J by 5 bases, with 15 bases between the two germline ends. The DNA for the CDR3 is TGTGCCAGCTCATCCAGGGATGATGGAACTGAAGCTTTCTTT. As protein: CASSSRDDGTEAFF.

The V call is TRBV7-9, the J call TRBJ2-2; 8 positions match TRBD1. CDR1 is SEHNR, CDR2 FQNEAQ, per germline (reference sequence). The V gene end was trimmed by 3 bases and the J gene end by 5 bases; junction bases not matched to a gene: 5. CDR3 length equals 15 residues. In nucleotides, the CDR3 is TGTGCCAGCAGCTTCTCGGGGACAGGAACCGGGGAGCTGTTTTTT. Translating gives CASSFSGTGTGELFF. Supplemented by reference TRBV7-9 and TRBJ2-2, the full variable domain reads DTGVSQNPRHKITKRGQNVTFRCDPISEHNRLYWYRQTLGQGPEFLTYFQNEAQLEKSRLLSDRFSAERPKGSFSTLEIQRTEQGDSAMYLCASSFSGTGTGELFFGEGSRLTVL.

The J gene is TRBJ2-2, the V gene TRBV18; 8 positions agree with TRBD1. Looked up from germline, CDR1 is KGHSH and CDR2 is LQKENI. The CDR3 runs to 15 residues. V lost 0 bases, J lost 5 bases, and 2 bases stayed unmatched. DNA for the CDR3: TGTGCCAGCTCACCACCGGGACAGGCTACCGGGGAGCTGTTTTTT. Translation: CASSPPGQATGELFF.

This clone was counted once. This chain links TRBV5-1 with TRBJ2-7; possibly TRBD1 for D (5 bases). This CDR3 is 14 amino acids long. Looked up from germline, CDR1 is SGHRS and CDR2 is YFSETQ. V lost 2 bases and J lost 4, with 13 bases in between. The CDR3 bases are TGCGCCAGCAGCTTTCCAGGGTACGGGTACGAGCAGTACTTC. Amino acid sequence: CASSFPGYGYEQYF.

The J gene is TRBJ1-4, the V gene TRBV11-2; 8 bases fit TRBD1. J gave up 8 bases and V 5 bases, and 7 bases lay outside the gene matches. Germline V gene data show CDR1 as SGHAT and CDR2 as FQNNGV. This CDR3 has 14 amino acids. CDR3 sequence: CASSKDRVGEKLFF. In DNA form, the CDR3 reads TGTGCCAGCAGCAAGGACAGGGTGGGCGAAAAACTGTTTTTT.

CDR3 DNA sequence: TGTGCCAGCAGCTTAAGTGTGGCAGCAGGGAACGGGGAGCTGTTTTTT. Its translation is CASSLSVAAGNGELFF. The chain joins TRBV5-4 to TRBJ2-2, with D possibly being TRBD1 (5 bases). There are 16 residues in the CDR3. Deletions cut 2 bases from V and 7 bases from J, with 18 bases between. CDR1 SGHNT and CDR2 YYREEE come from the germline V gene (reference sequence). The complete variable domain, with remaining parts taken from reference TRBV5-4 and TRBJ2-2, reads ETGVTQSPTHLIKTRGQQVTLRCSSQSGHNTVSWYQQALGQGPQFIFQYYREEENGRGNFPPRFSGLQFPNYSSELNVNALELDDSALYLCASSLSVAAGNGELFFGEGSRLTVL.

The chain combines TRBV6-5 with TRBJ2-7; 7 nucleotides align to TRBD2. Germline V gene sequence: CDR1 MNHEY, CDR2 SVGAGI. CDR3 length: 12 amino acids. After removal of 9 bases from V and 5 bases from J, the junction contained 7 bases not matched to a gene. This CDR3 is CASSGGGDEQYF. CDR3 nucleotide sequence: TGTGCCAGTTCGGGCGGGGGAGACGAGCAGTACTTC.